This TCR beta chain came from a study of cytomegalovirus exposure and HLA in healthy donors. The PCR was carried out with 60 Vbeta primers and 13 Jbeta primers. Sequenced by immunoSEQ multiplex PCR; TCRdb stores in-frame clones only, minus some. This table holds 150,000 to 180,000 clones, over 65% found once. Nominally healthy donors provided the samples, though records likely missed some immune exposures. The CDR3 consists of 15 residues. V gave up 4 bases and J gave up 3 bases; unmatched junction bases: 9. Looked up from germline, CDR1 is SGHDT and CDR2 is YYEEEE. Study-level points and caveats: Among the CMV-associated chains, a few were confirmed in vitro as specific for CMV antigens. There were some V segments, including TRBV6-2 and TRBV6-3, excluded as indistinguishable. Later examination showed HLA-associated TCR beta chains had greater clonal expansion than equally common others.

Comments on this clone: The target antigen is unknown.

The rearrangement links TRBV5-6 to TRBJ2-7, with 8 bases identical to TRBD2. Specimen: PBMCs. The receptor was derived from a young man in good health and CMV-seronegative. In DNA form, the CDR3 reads TGTGCCAGCAGCGTGTTAACTAGCGGAGTCTACGAGCAGTACTTC. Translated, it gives CASSVLTSGVYEQYF.